This TCR beta chain was recovered during a study of CD8 T cells in Susac syndrome. As for the study in general: Patients with Susac syndrome had blood drawn and were at that point therapy-naive, on corticosteroids, or on intravenous immunoglobulin alone.

cDNA came from about 0.5 to 1 ug RNA primed by random hexamers. TCRdb ran MiXCR on the immunoSEQ multiplex PCR reads and lists one entry per CDR3 protein. The table has 210,000 or so distinct CDR3 sequences, about 94% seen once. Sequencing targeted TCR beta in T cells from blood (CD8+ and CD4+). Definite or probable Susac syndrome was diagnosed using recently defined diagnostic criteria. Negative isolation yielded the CD8+ and CD4+ T cells, while FACS enriched the TEMRA cells. The CDR3 has 15 residues. In germline, CDR1 is SGHTA, CDR2 FQGNSA. Trimming shortened V by 4 bases and J by 4 bases, and 16 bases separated the two germline ends.

The gene calls are TRBV7-2 and TRBJ1-1; possible D gene TRBD1, 6 bases. The sequence was obtained from a human donor with Susac syndrome. The sample consisted of CD4+ T cells from PBMCs. CDR3 in amino acids: CASSSQQGEGTEAFF. The CDR3 region has the DNA TGTGCCAGCAGCTCCCAACAGGGAGAGGGCACTGAAGCTTTCTTT.